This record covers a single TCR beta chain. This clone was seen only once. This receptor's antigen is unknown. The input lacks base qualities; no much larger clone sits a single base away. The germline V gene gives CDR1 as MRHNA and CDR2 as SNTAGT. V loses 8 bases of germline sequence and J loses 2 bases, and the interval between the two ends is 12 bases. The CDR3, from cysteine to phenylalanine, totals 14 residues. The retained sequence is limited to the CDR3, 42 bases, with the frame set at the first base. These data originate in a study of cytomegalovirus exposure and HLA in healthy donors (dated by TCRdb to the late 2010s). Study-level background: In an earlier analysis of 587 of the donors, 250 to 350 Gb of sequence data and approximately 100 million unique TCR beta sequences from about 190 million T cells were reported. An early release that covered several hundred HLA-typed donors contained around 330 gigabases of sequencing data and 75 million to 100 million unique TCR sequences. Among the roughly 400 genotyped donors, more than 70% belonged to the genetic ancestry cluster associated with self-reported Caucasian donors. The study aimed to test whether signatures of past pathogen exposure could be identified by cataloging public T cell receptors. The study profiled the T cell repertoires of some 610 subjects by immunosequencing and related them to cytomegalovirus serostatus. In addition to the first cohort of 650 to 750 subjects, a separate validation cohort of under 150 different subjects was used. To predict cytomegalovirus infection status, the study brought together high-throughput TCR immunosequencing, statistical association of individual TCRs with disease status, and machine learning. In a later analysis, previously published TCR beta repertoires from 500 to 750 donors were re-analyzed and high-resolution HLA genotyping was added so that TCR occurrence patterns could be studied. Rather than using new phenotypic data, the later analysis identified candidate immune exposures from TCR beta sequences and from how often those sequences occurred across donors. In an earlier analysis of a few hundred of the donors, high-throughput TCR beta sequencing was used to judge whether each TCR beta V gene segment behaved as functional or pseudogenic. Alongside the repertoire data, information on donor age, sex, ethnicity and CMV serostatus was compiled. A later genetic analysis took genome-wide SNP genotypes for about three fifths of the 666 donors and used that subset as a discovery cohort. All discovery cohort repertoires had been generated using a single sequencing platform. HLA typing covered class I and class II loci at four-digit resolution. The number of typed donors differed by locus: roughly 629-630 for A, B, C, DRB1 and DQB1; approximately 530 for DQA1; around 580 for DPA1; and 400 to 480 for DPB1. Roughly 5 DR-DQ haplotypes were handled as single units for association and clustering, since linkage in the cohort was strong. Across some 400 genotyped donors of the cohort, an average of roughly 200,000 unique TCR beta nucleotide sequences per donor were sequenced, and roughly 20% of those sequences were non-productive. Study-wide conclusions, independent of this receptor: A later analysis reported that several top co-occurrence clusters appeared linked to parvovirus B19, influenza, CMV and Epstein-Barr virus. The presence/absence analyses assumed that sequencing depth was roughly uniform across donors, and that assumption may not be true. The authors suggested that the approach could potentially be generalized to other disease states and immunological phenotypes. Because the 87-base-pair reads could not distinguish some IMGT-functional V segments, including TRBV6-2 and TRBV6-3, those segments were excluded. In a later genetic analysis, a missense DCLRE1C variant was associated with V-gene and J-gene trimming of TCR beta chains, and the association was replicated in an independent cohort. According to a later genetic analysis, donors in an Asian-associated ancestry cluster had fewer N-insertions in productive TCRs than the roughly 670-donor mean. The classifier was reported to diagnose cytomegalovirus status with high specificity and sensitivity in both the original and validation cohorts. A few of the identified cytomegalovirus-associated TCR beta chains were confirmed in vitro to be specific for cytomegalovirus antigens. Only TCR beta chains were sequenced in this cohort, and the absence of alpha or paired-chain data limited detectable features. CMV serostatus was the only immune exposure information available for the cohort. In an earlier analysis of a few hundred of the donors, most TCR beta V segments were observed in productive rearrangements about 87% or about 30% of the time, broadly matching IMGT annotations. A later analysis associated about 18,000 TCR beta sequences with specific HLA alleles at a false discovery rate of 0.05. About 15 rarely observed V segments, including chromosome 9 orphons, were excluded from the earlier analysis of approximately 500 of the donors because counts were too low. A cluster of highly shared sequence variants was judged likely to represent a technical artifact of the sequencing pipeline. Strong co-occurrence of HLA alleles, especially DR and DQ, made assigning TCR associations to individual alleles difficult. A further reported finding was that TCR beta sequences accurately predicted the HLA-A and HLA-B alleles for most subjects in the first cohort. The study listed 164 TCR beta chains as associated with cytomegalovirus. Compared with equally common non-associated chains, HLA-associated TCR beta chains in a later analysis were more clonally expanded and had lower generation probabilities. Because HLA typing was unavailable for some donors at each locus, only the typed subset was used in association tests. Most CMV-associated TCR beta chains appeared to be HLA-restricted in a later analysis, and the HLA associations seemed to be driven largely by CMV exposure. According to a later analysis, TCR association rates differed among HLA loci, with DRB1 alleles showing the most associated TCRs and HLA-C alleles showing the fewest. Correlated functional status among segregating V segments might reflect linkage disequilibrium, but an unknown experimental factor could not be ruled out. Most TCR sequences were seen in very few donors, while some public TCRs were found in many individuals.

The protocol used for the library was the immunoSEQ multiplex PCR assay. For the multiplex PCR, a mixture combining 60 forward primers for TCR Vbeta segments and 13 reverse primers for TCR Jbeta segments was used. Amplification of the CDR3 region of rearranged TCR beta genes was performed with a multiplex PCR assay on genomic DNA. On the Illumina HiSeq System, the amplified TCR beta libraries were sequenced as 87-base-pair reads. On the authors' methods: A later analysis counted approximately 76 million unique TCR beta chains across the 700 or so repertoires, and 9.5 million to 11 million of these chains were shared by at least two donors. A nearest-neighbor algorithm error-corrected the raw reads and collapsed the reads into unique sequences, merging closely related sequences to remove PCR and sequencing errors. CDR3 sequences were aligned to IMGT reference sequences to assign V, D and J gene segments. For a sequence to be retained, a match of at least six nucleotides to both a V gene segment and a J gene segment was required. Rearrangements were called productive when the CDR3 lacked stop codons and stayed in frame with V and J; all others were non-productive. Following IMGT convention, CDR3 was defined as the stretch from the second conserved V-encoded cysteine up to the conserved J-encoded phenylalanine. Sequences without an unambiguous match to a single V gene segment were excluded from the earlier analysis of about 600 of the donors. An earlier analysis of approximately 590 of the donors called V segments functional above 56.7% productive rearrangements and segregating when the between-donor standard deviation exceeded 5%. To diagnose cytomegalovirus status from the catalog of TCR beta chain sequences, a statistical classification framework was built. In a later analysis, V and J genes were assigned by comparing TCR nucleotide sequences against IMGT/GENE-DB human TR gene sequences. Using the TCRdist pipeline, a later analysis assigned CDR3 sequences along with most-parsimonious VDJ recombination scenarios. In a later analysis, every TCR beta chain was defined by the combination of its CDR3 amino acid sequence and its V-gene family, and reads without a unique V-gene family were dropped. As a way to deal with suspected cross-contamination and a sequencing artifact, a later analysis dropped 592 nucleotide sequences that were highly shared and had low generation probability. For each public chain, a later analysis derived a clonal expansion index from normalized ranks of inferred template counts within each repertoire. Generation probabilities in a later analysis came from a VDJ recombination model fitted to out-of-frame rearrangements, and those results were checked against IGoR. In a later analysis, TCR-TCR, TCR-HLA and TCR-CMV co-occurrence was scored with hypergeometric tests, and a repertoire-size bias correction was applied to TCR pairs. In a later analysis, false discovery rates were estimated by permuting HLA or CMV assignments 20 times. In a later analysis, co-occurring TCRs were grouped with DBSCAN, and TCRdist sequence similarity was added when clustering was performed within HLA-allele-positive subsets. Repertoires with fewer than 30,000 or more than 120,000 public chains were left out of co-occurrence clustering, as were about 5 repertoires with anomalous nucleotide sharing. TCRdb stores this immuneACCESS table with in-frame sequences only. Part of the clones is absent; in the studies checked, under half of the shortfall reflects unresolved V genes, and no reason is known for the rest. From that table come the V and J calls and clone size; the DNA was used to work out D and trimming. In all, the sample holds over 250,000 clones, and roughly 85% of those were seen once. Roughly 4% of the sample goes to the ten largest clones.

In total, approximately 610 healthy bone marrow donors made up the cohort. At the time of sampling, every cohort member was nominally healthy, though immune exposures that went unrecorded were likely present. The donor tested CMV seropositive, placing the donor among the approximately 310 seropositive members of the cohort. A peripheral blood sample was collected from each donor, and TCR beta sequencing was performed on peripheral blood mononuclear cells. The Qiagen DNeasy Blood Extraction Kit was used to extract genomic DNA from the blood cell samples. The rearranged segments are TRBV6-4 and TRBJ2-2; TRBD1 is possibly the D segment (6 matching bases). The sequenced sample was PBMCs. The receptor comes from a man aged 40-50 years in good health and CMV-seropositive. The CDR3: CASRGQRNTGELFF. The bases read TGTGCCAGCCGCGGACAGAGAAACACCGGGGAGCTGTTTTTT.